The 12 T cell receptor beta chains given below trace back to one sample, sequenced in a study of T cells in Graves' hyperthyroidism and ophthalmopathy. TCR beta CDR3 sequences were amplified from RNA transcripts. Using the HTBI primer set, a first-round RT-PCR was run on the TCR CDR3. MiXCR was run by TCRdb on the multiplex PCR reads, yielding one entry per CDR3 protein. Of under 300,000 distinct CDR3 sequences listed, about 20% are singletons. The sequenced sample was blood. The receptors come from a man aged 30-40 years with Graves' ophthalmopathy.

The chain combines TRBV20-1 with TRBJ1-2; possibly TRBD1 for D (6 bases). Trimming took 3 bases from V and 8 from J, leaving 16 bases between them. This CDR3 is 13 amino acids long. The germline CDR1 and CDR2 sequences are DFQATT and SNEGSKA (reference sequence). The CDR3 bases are TGCAGTGCTAGGACCCAGGGGCCCGGAGGCTACACCTTC. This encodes CSARTQGPGGYTF.

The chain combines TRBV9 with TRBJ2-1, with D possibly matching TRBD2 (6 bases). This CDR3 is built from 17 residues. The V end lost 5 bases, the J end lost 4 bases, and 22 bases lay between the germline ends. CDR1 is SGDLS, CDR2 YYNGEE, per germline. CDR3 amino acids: CASSLPGRVGGYNEQFF. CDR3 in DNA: TGTGCCAGCAGTCTACCCGGACGGGTTGGGGGGTACAATGAGCAGTTCTTC. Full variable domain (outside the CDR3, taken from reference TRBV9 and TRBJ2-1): DSGVTQTPKHLITATGQRVTLRCSPRSGDLSVYWYQQSLDQGLQFLIQYYNGEERAKGNILERFSAQQFPDLHSELNLSSLELGDSALYFCASSLPGRVGGYNEQFFGPGTRLTVL.

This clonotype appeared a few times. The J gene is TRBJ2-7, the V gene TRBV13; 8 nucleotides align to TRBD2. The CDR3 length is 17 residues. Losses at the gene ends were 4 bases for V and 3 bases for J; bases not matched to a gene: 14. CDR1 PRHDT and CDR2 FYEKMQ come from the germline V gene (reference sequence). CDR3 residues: CASSYLVSGNGIYEQYF. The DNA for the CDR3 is TGTGCCAGCAGCTATCTAGTTAGCGGGAACGGTATCTACGAGCAGTACTTC. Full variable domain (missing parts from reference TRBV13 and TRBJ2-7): AAGVIQSPRHLIKEKRETATLKCYPIPRHDTVYWYQQGPGQDPQFLISFYEKMQSDKGSIPDRFSAQQFSDYHSELNMSSLELGDSALYFCASSYLVSGNGIYEQYFGPGTRLTVT.

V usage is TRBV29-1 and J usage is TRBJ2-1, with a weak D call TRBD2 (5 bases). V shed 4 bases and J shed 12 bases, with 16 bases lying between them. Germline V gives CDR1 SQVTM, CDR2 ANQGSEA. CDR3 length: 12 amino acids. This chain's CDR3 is CSVVDWQKGQFF. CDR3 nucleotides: TGCAGCGTTGTGGACTGGCAAAAAGGGCAGTTCTTC.

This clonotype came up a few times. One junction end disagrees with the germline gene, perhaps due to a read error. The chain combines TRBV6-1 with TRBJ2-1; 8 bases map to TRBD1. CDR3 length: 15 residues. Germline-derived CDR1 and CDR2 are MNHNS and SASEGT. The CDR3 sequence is CASRIDRGSFNEQFF. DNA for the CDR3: TGTGCCAGCAGGATCGACAGGGGTTCCTTCAATGAGCAGTTCTTC.

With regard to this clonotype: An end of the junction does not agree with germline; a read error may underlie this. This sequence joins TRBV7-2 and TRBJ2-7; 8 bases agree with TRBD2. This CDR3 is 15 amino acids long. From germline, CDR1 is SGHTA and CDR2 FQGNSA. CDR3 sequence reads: CASSLQAGESCEQYF. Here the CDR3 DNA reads TGTGCCAGCAGCTTACAAGCGGGAGAATCCTGCGAGCAGTACTTC.

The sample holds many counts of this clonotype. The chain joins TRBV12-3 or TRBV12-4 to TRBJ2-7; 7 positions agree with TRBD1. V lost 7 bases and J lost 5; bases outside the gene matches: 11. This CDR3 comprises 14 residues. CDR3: CASTLDRTNHEQYF. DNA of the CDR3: TGTGCCAGCACCCTGGACAGGACGAACCACGAGCAGTACTTC.

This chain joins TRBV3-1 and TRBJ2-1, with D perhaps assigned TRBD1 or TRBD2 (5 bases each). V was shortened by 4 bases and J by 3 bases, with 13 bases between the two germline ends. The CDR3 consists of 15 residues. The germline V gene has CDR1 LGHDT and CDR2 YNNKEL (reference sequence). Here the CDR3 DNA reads TGTGCCAGCAGCCCCAATTATGGGGGCTACAATGAGCAGTTCTTC. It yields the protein CASSPNYGGYNEQFF.

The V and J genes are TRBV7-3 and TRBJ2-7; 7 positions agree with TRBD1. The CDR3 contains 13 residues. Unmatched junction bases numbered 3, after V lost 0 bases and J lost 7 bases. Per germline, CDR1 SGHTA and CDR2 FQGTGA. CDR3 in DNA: TGTGCCAGCAGCTTAACAGGGGGCAGGGAGCAGTACTTC. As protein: CASSLTGGREQYF.

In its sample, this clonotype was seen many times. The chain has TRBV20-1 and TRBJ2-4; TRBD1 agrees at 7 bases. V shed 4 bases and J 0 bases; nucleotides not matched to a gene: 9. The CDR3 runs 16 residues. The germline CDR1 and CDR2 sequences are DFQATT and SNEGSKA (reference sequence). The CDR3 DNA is TGCAGTGCTACGACCCAGAGGGGGCGAGCCAAAAACATTCAGTACTTC. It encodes CSATTQRGRAKNIQYF.

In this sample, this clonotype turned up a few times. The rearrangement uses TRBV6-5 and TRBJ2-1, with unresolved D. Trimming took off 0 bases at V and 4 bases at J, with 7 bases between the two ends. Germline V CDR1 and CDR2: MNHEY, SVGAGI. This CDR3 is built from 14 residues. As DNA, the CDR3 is TGTGCCAGCAGTTACTCCCGGGTATACAATGAGCAGTTCTTC. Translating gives CASSYSRVYNEQFF.

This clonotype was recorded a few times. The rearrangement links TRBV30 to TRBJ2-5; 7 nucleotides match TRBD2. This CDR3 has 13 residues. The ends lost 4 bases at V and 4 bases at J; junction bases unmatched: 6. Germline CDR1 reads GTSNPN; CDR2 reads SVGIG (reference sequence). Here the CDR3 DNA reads TGTGCCTGGACCAAAGCGGGAAGAGAGACCCAGTACTTC. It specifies CAWTKAGRETQYF.